This T cell receptor (beta chain) was obtained from a study of regulatory T cells in long-lasting Graves disease. Regarding the study as a whole: Favored usage of TRBV28, TRBJ1-2 and TRBJ2-5 was recorded in persistent disease.

Library construction for TCR beta used iRepertoire HTBI primers and Arm-PCR of CDR3 regions. In the original workflow: Looking across samples, the authors found approximately 60 TRBV and 12 to 15 TRBJ segments. TCRdb re-derived calls from the multiplex PCR reads in MiXCR, one entry per CDR3 protein. TCRdb's processing, not the authors' own work, is the source of the V and J calls. The sample records a few hundred thousand distinct CDR3 sequences, around 15% being singletons. Time point given: newly diagnosed GD, antithyroid drugs for less than 3 months. There was RNA extracted from PBMCs, and the TCR library was made from it. Trimming removed 5 bases from V and 1 base from J, with 15 bases in between. CDR3 size: 15 residues. Germline V lookup: CDR1 SGHRS, CDR2 YFSETQ. Remarks on this clonotype: Its antigen is unknown.

This sample was also put to use in a study of T cells in Graves' hyperthyroidism and ophthalmopathy. That paper adds: TCR CDR3 regions were first amplified by RT-PCR with HTBI primers. A 13 V-J signature model discriminated ophthalmopathy versus stable hyperthyroidism.

The sample consisted of peripheral blood mononuclear cells (PBMCs), taken at new diagnosis, from a patient treated with antithyroid drugs. The chain recombines TRBV5-1 with TRBJ2-5, with a weak D call TRBD2 (5 bases). This TCR derives from a man aged 40-49 years with Graves disease. The CDR3 DNA reads TGCGCCAGCAGGGAAAATGGTGGGAGCCAAGAGACCCAGTACTTC. Translation: CASRENGGSQETQYF. The whole variable domain, remainder taken from reference TRBV5-1 and TRBJ2-5, is KAGVTQTPRYLIKTRGQQVTLSCSPISGHRSVSWYQQTPGQGLQFLFEYFSETQRNKGNFPGRFSGRQFSNSRSEMNVSTLELGDSALYLCASRENGGSQETQYFGPGTRLLVL.